Listed below are T cell receptor beta chains from one sample, sequenced in a study of identifying expanded T cells in peripheral blood. TCRdb keeps only in-frame clones here, not all; method: immunoSEQ multiplex PCR. The table has approximately 81,000 clones, roughly 84% seen once. The material sequenced was blood. The receptors were sampled from a person between 18 and 69 years old in good health. CDR3s include the opening cysteine and the closing phenylalanine or tryptophan. Fields, in order: D gene, J gene, clone size, V gene, CDR3 protein, CDR3 DNA. D genes are given only for firm matches. Clone size is stated in some rows and not others, as once, few, many or a class when expanded.

d_call: TRBD2; j_call: TRBJ2-5; clone_size: NA; v_call: TRBV18; cdr3_aa: CASSPGGPETQYF; cdr3_nt: TGTGCCAGCTCTCCGGGGGGACCAGAGACCCAGTACTTC
d_call: NA; j_call: TRBJ2-1; clone_size: NA; v_call: TRBV11-3; cdr3_aa: CASSVLGIDEQFF; cdr3_nt: TGTGCCAGCAGCGTTTTGGGGATCGATGAGCAGTTCTTC
d_call: NA; j_call: TRBJ2-1; clone_size: NA; v_call: TRBV20-1; cdr3_aa: CSAWGQFF; cdr3_nt: TGCAGTGCGTGGGGCCAGTTCTTC
d_call: NA; j_call: TRBJ2-7; clone_size: NA; v_call: TRBV28; cdr3_aa: CASSLGVYEQYF; cdr3_nt: TGTGCCAGCAGTTTAGGGGTTTACGAGCAGTACTTC
d_call: TRBD1; j_call: TRBJ1-4; clone_size: once; v_call: TRBV5-4; cdr3_aa: CASSLGDRETTNEKLFF; cdr3_nt: TGTGCCAGCAGCTTGGGGGACAGGGAGACAACTAATGAAAAACTGTTTTTT
d_call: NA; j_call: TRBJ2-1; clone_size: NA; v_call: TRBV28; cdr3_aa: CASIGASGYNEQFF; cdr3_nt: TGTGCCAGCATTGGGGCTAGTGGGTACAATGAGCAGTTCTTC
d_call: NA; j_call: TRBJ2-2; clone_size: NA; v_call: TRBV5-1; cdr3_aa: CASSLAGTTVTTGELFF; cdr3_nt: TGCGCCAGCAGCTTGGCGGGCACCACGGTAACGACCGGGGAGCTGTTTTTT
d_call: TRBD1; j_call: TRBJ2-7; clone_size: NA; v_call: TRBV27; cdr3_aa: CASSLSGTGAGLEQYF; cdr3_nt: TGTGCCAGCAGTTTATCCGGGACAGGGGCTGGCCTCGAGCAGTACTTC
d_call: TRBD1; j_call: TRBJ1-1; clone_size: NA; v_call: TRBV18; cdr3_aa: CASNRGRDTEAFF; cdr3_nt: TGTGCCAGCAACAGGGGGCGAGACACTGAAGCTTTCTTT
d_call: TRBD1; j_call: TRBJ2-5; clone_size: NA; v_call: TRBV28; cdr3_aa: CASSTYGTDQETQYF; cdr3_nt: TGTGCCAGCAGTACCTATGGGACAGATCAAGAGACCCAGTACTTC
d_call: TRBD1; j_call: TRBJ1-2; clone_size: NA; v_call: TRBV7-9; cdr3_aa: CASSLADRENYGYTF; cdr3_nt: TGTGCCAGCAGCTTAGCGGACAGGGAGAACTATGGCTACACCTTC
d_call: NA; j_call: TRBJ1-1; clone_size: few; v_call: TRBV28; cdr3_aa: CASRPRKNTEAFF; cdr3_nt: TGTGCCAGCCGACCCAGGAAGAACACTGAAGCTTTCTTT
d_call: TRBD1; j_call: TRBJ1-4; clone_size: once; v_call: TRBV4-3; cdr3_aa: CASSQEGVTGPSGLFF; cdr3_nt: TGCGCCAGCAGCCAAGAAGGGGTGACAGGGCCCAGCGGACTGTTTTTT
d_call: NA; j_call: TRBJ1-5; clone_size: few; v_call: TRBV19; cdr3_aa: CASSMQNNQPQHF; cdr3_nt: TGTGCCAGTAGTATGCAGAACAATCAGCCCCAGCATTTT
d_call: NA; j_call: TRBJ1-4; clone_size: NA; v_call: TRBV25-1; cdr3_aa: CASSLDAAGYEKLFF; cdr3_nt: TGTGCCAGCAGCTTGGACGCCGCGGGATACGAAAAACTGTTTTTT
d_call: NA; j_call: TRBJ2-5; clone_size: NA; v_call: TRBV7-7; cdr3_aa: CASSLGGRVETQYF; cdr3_nt: TGTGCTAGCAGCTTAGGCGGCAGGGTGGAGACCCAGTACTTC
d_call: TRBD2; j_call: TRBJ2-5; clone_size: once; v_call: TRBV7-7; cdr3_aa: CASSLQSARGGETQYF; cdr3_nt: TGTGCTAGCAGCTTACAGTCTGCCCGGGGGGGAGAGACCCAGTACTTC
d_call: NA; j_call: TRBJ1-3; clone_size: many; v_call: TRBV14; cdr3_aa: CASSQEIWAGNTIYF; cdr3_nt: TGTGCCAGCAGCCAAGAAATCTGGGCCGGAAACACCATATATTTT
d_call: NA; j_call: TRBJ1-2; clone_size: NA; v_call: TRBV9; cdr3_aa: CASSVLGGAGGYTF; cdr3_nt: TGTGCCAGCAGCGTCCTCGGAGGGGCTGGTGGCTACACCTTC
d_call: TRBD2; j_call: TRBJ2-5; clone_size: NA; v_call: TRBV29-1; cdr3_aa: CSVEASGSGETQYF; cdr3_nt: TGCAGCGTTGAGGCTAGCGGGAGTGGTGAGACCCAGTACTTC
d_call: TRBD2; j_call: TRBJ2-3; clone_size: NA; v_call: TRBV4-2; cdr3_aa: CASSQERTSGAISTDTQYF; cdr3_nt: TGTGCCAGCAGCCAAGAGAGGACTAGCGGGGCTATCAGCACAGATACGCAGTATTTT
d_call: NA; j_call: TRBJ2-3; clone_size: NA; v_call: TRBV19; cdr3_aa: CASSNSETSQYF; cdr3_nt: TGTGCCAGTAGTAACAGTGAGACTTCACAGTATTTT
d_call: TRBD2; j_call: TRBJ2-1; clone_size: NA; v_call: TRBV19; cdr3_aa: CASRPRRLAGGSKAYNEQFF; cdr3_nt: TGTGCCAGTAGGCCTAGACGACTAGCGGGAGGGTCTAAGGCCTACAATGAGCAGTTCTTC
d_call: TRBD1; j_call: TRBJ2-7; clone_size: NA; v_call: TRBV28; cdr3_aa: CASSSPGTGSYEQYF; cdr3_nt: TGTGCCAGCAGTTCCCCCGGGACAGGCTCCTACGAGCAGTACTTC
d_call: NA; j_call: TRBJ2-1; clone_size: NA; v_call: TRBV21-1; cdr3_aa: CASTGAGEDSYNEQFF; cdr3_nt: TGTGCCAGCACCGGTGCCGGGGAAGACTCCTACAATGAGCAGTTCTTC
d_call: NA; j_call: TRBJ2-5; clone_size: NA; v_call: TRBV11-2; cdr3_aa: CASRPPGTVQETQYF; cdr3_nt: TGTGCCAGCAGGCCCCCAGGGACGGTACAAGAGACCCAGTACTTC
d_call: TRBD1; j_call: TRBJ1-2; clone_size: NA; v_call: TRBV28; cdr3_aa: CASSFPLIRTGEFYGYTF; cdr3_nt: TGTGCCAGCAGTTTTCCCCTCATCAGGACAGGAGAATTCTATGGCTACACCTTC
d_call: TRBD2; j_call: TRBJ2-3; clone_size: NA; v_call: TRBV7-9; cdr3_aa: CASSVPLAGEGTDTQYF; cdr3_nt: TGTGCCAGCAGCGTACCCCTAGCGGGAGAAGGCACAGATACGCAGTATTTT
d_call: NA; j_call: TRBJ2-3; clone_size: NA; v_call: TRBV27; cdr3_aa: CASRPWEGGTDTQYF; cdr3_nt: TGTGCCAGCAGGCCCTGGGAGGGGGGCACAGATACGCAGTATTTT
d_call: NA; j_call: TRBJ1-5; clone_size: NA; v_call: TRBV5-8; cdr3_aa: CASSLARTGGAYNQPQHF; cdr3_nt: TGTGCCAGCAGCTTGGCCCGCACCGGGGGCGCATACAATCAGCCCCAGCATTTT
d_call: TRBD2; j_call: TRBJ2-1; clone_size: NA; v_call: TRBV18; cdr3_aa: CASSSTSGVSYNEQFF; cdr3_nt: TGTGCCAGCTCATCCACTAGCGGGGTCTCCTACAATGAGCAGTTCTTC
d_call: TRBD1; j_call: TRBJ2-5; clone_size: NA; v_call: TRBV6-6; cdr3_aa: CASIQGVGLLHETQYF; cdr3_nt: TGTGCCAGCATCCAGGGGGTGGGGCTCCTCCACGAGACCCAGTACTTC
d_call: TRBD2; j_call: TRBJ2-2; clone_size: NA; v_call: TRBV4-3; cdr3_aa: CASSQEYSGLAGVSGELFF; cdr3_nt: TGCGCCAGCAGCCAAGAATACTCGGGACTAGCGGGAGTTTCCGGGGAGCTGTTTTTT
d_call: TRBD1; j_call: TRBJ2-7; clone_size: NA; v_call: TRBV27; cdr3_aa: CASSLGRTGSSYEQYF; cdr3_nt: TGTGCCAGCAGTTTAGGCAGGACAGGGAGCTCCTACGAGCAGTACTTC
d_call: NA; j_call: TRBJ2-7; clone_size: NA; v_call: TRBV5-1; cdr3_aa: CASSASYEQYF; cdr3_nt: TGCGCCAGCAGCGCTTCCTACGAGCAGTACTTC
d_call: NA; j_call: TRBJ2-3; clone_size: NA; v_call: TRBV7-9; cdr3_aa: CASSLRITDTQYF; cdr3_nt: TGTGCCAGCAGCTTAAGAATTACAGATACGCAGTATTTT
d_call: TRBD1; j_call: TRBJ2-4; clone_size: NA; v_call: TRBV7-8; cdr3_aa: CASSKTGAKNIQYF; cdr3_nt: TGTGCCAGCAGCAAGACAGGGGCCAAAAACATTCAGTACTTC
d_call: TRBD2; j_call: TRBJ2-2; clone_size: NA; v_call: TRBV27; cdr3_aa: CASNSRTSGTGELFF; cdr3_nt: TGTGCCAGCAACTCAAGGACTAGCGGCACCGGGGAGCTGTTTTTT
d_call: TRBD2; j_call: TRBJ2-7; clone_size: once; v_call: TRBV11-2; cdr3_aa: CASSSLLAGGPNEQYF; cdr3_nt: TGTGCCAGCAGCTCGTTACTAGCGGGAGGGCCTAACGAGCAGTACTTC
d_call: NA; j_call: TRBJ1-5; clone_size: NA; v_call: TRBV7-2; cdr3_aa: CASSLGGRGFGPQHF; cdr3_nt: TGTGCCAGCAGCTTAGGGGGACGGGGGTTTGGCCCCCAGCATTTT
d_call: NA; j_call: TRBJ1-2; clone_size: few; v_call: TRBV19; cdr3_aa: CASRYGGRSTF; cdr3_nt: TGTGCCAGTAGGTACGGCGGCAGATCCACCTTC
d_call: NA; j_call: TRBJ2-3; clone_size: once; v_call: TRBV11-2; cdr3_aa: CASSFQGPWTDTQYF; cdr3_nt: TGTGCCAGCAGCTTTCAGGGGCCGTGGACAGATACGCAGTATTTT
d_call: TRBD1; j_call: TRBJ2-1; clone_size: NA; v_call: TRBV5-1; cdr3_aa: CASSLNPRDSSYNEQFF; cdr3_nt: TGCGCCAGCAGCCTGAATCCCCGGGACAGCTCCTACAATGAGCAGTTCTTC
d_call: NA; j_call: TRBJ1-4; clone_size: NA; v_call: TRBV19; cdr3_aa: CASSIPDVGDEKLFF; cdr3_nt: TGTGCCAGTAGTATCCCGGACGTGGGGGATGAAAAACTGTTTTTT
d_call: NA; j_call: TRBJ1-2; clone_size: once; v_call: TRBV4-1; cdr3_aa: CASSQVEGTGYGYTF; cdr3_nt: TGCGCCAGCAGCCAAGTTGAGGGGACGGGCTATGGCTACACCTTC
d_call: NA; j_call: TRBJ1-1; clone_size: few; v_call: TRBV10-3; cdr3_aa: CAISEAGGGTEAFF; cdr3_nt: TGTGCCATCAGTGAGGCTGGGGGGGGGACTGAAGCTTTCTTT
d_call: TRBD1; j_call: TRBJ2-2; clone_size: NA; v_call: TRBV5-1; cdr3_aa: CASSLTGTANTGELFF; cdr3_nt: TGCGCCAGCAGCCTGACCGGGACAGCGAACACCGGGGAGCTGTTTTTT
d_call: NA; j_call: TRBJ1-2; clone_size: few; v_call: TRBV7-2; cdr3_aa: CASSQWGDFPANYGYTF; cdr3_nt: TGTGCCAGCAGCCAATGGGGGGACTTCCCAGCGAACTATGGCTACACCTTC
d_call: NA; j_call: TRBJ1-3; clone_size: NA; v_call: TRBV7-9; cdr3_aa: CASSLARSTGSGNTIYF; cdr3_nt: TGTGCCAGCAGCTTAGCGCGCTCGACAGGCTCTGGAAACACCATATATTTT
d_call: TRBD2; j_call: TRBJ2-7; clone_size: NA; v_call: TRBV25-1; cdr3_aa: CATSPPTSGSNEQYF; cdr3_nt: TGTGCCACCTCACCCCCCACTAGCGGGAGTAACGAGCAGTACTTC
d_call: NA; j_call: TRBJ2-1; clone_size: NA; v_call: TRBV5-6; cdr3_aa: CASSWGIAAEQFF; cdr3_nt: TGTGCCAGCAGCTGGGGGATAGCTGCGGAGCAGTTCTTC
d_call: NA; j_call: TRBJ1-3; clone_size: NA; v_call: TRBV21-1; cdr3_aa: CASSKDKGRRNTIYF; cdr3_nt: TGTGCCAGCAGCAAAGACAAGGGGCGACGAAACACCATATATTTT
d_call: TRBD1; j_call: TRBJ2-7; clone_size: NA; v_call: TRBV28; cdr3_aa: CASGRDRGSEQYF; cdr3_nt: TGTGCCAGCGGAAGGGACAGGGGGTCCGAGCAGTACTTC
d_call: NA; j_call: TRBJ2-5; clone_size: NA; v_call: TRBV19; cdr3_aa: CASSRTVEETQYF; cdr3_nt: TGTGCCAGTAGTAGGACAGTGGAAGAGACCCAGTACTTC
d_call: NA; j_call: TRBJ2-2; clone_size: NA; v_call: TRBV4-3; cdr3_aa: CASSQDPASSGELFF; cdr3_nt: TGCGCCAGCAGCCAAGATCCAGCTAGCTCGGGGGAGCTGTTTTTT